Below are 24 T cell receptor beta chains sequenced from a single sample in a study of cytomegalovirus exposure and HLA in healthy donors. PCR primers comprised 60 Vbeta and 13 Jbeta primers. Measured with immunoSEQ multiplex PCR; TCRdb has only the in-frame clones, and not every one. The table has more than 95,000 clones, 70% to 80% seen once. Sequenced: PBMCs. The receptors derive from a middle-aged man in good health and CMV-seropositive.

The rearrangement uses TRBV6-5 and TRBJ1-1; D is possibly TRBD1 (6 bases). CDR3 length: 15 residues. Germline V gene lookup returns CDR1 MNHEY and CDR2 SVGAGI. V shed 4 bases and J shed 5 bases, with 17 bases lying between them. This CDR3 is CASSWEGGAMTEAFF. Here the CDR3 DNA reads TGTGCCAGCAGTTGGGAGGGGGGGGCTATGACTGAAGCTTTCTTT.

This CDR3 is CSAEAGETQHF. As DNA, the CDR3 is TGCAGTGCTGAGGCGGGTGAGACCCAGCATTTT. The rearrangement uses TRBV20-1 and TRBJ1-5; D unresolved. This CDR3 is 11 amino acids long. V was shortened by 5 bases and J by 11 bases, with 13 bases between the two germline ends. The V gene's germline CDR1 is DFQATT and CDR2 SNEGSKA (reference sequence).

This clone was recorded once. The chain links TRBV28 to TRBJ2-7, with 8 bases fitting TRBD1. Germline trimming cut 6 bases from V and 9 bases from J; bases unmatched to any gene: 13. Germline loops: CDR1 MDHEN, CDR2 SYDVKM. The CDR3 is 14 amino acids. The chain's CDR3 is CASRTGQDLEGQYF. The CDR3 DNA is TGTGCCAGCAGGACGGGACAGGACTTGGAAGGGCAGTACTTC.

CDR3 in DNA: TGTGCCAGCAGCGTATCGGGGGGCACTGGAAACACCATATATTTT. Translating gives CASSVSGGTGNTIYF. The V call is TRBV9, the J call TRBJ1-3; tentatively, D is TRBD1 (6 bases). Trimming shortened V by 1 base and J by 2 bases, and 10 bases separated the two germline ends. The length of the CDR3 is 15 residues. Germline CDR1 and CDR2: SGDLS and YYNGEE.

V gene TRBV5-1 combines with J gene TRBJ1-5; 9 bases fit TRBD1. Per germline, CDR1 SGHRS and CDR2 YFSETQ. CDR3 length: 14 residues. V shed 4 bases and J 5 bases; nucleotides not matched to a gene: 4. The CDR3 loop reads CASSTTGGYQPQHF. CDR3 in DNA: TGCGCCAGCAGCACCACAGGGGGCTATCAGCCCCAGCATTTT.

This clone was counted only a few times. V and J are TRBV5-1 and TRBJ2-1; TRBD2 agrees at 7 bases. Germline CDR1 is SGHRS and CDR2 is YFSETQ. The CDR3 length is 15 residues. V shed 3 bases, J shed 4 bases, and the junction held 7 bases outside the gene matches. The CDR3 spells CASSSRGVLYNEQFF. CDR3 nucleotide sequence: TGCGCCAGCAGCTCTCGGGGGGTCCTTTACAATGAGCAGTTCTTC.

The rearrangement joins TRBV29-1 to TRBJ1-5; 7 bases line up with TRBD1. The CDR3 runs to 13 residues. Germline CDR1 SQVTM, CDR2 ANQGSEA. After removal of 6 bases from V and 5 bases from J, the junction contained 7 bases not matched to a gene. CDR3 DNA: TGCAGCGTAAACAGGGGAAAGGATCAGCCCCAGCATTTT. Protein product: CSVNRGKDQPQHF.

The V gene is TRBV10-2, the J gene TRBJ1-6, with D uncertain. The length of the CDR3 is 13 residues. Germline CDR1 is WSHSY and CDR2 is SAAADI. The V end was cut by 7 bases, the J end by 7 bases, with 11 bases between. The CDR3 protein is CASNEVVNSPLHF. In DNA, the CDR3 is TGCGCCAGCAACGAGGTTGTAAATTCACCCCTCCACTTT.

Details on this clone: One junction end does not reproduce the germline sequence, and a read error may be involved. The chain links TRBV9 to TRBJ2-3; TRBD1 aligns across 7 bases. This CDR3 comprises 12 residues. CDR1 SGDLS and CDR2 YYNGEE come from the germline V gene. The CDR3: CASSVGDRDRRF. Here the CDR3 DNA reads TGTGCCAGCAGCGTAGGGGATCGGGACAGAAGATTT.

CDR3 sequence (DNA): TGTGCCGGGCGGGGCGGAAACACCATATATTTT. It yields the protein CAGRGGNTIYF. This rearrangement joins TRBV6-6 to TRBJ1-3; tentative D call: TRBD1 (5 bases). Germline V lookup: CDR1 MNHNY, CDR2 SVGAGI (reference sequence). This CDR3 is built from 11 residues. V lost 11 bases and J lost 4, with 9 bases in between.

The chain recombines TRBV7-9 with TRBJ2-1; 12 positions match TRBD1. CDR1 is SEHNR and CDR2 is FQNEAQ in the germline V gene (reference sequence). J gave up 9 bases and V 5 bases, and 5 bases lay outside the gene matches. The CDR3 is 14 residues long. CDR3 DNA sequence: TGTGCCAGCAGCGGGGGACAGGGGGCGGGTGAGCAGTTCTTC. Protein: CASSGGQGAGEQFF.

The rearrangement links TRBV5-1 to TRBJ1-2; 11 nucleotides agree with TRBD1. The CDR3 contains 16 residues. Per germline, CDR1 SGHRS and CDR2 YFSETQ. The V segment lost 0 bases and the J segment 4 bases; nucleotides outside the gene matches: 5. The CDR3 loop is CASSLGPGQGAYGYTF. For the CDR3, the DNA is TGCGCCAGCAGCTTGGGTCCCGGACAGGGGGCCTATGGCTACACCTTC.

The CDR3 DNA reads as TGTGCCAGCAGGAGGACGGGGGCCTACGAGCAGTACTTC. Protein product: CASRRTGAYEQYF. J is TRBJ2-7 and V is TRBV6-5, with D possibly matching TRBD2 (6 bases). The CDR3 length is 13 residues. Trimming took 6 bases from V and 2 from J, leaving 11 bases between them. Germline values: CDR1 MNHEY, CDR2 SVGAGI.

The chain is built from TRBV7-9 and TRBJ2-1, with 13 bases matching TRBD2. Germline V CDR1 and CDR2: SEHNR, FQNEAQ (reference sequence). The CDR3 covers 16 residues. J lost 4 bases, V lost 5 bases, and 5 bases had no gene match. The CDR3 coding sequence is TGTGCCAGCAGCGGTACGACTAGCGGGAGGTACAATGAGCAGTTCTTC. It yields the protein CASSGTTSGRYNEQFF.

This clone has a handful of counts. The chain is built from TRBV4-3 and TRBJ2-7; a weak D match, TRBD2 (5 bases). CDR3 length: 13 amino acids. Germline V CDR1 and CDR2: LGHNA, YSLEER. V was cut by 0 bases and J by 4 bases, with 7 bases left in between. The CDR3 DNA reads TGCGCCAGCAGCCAAGATGGAGGTTACGAGCAGTACTTC. Its translation: CASSQDGGYEQYF.

The chain links TRBV12-5 to TRBJ2-2, with D unclear. The CDR3 is 17 residues long. The germline CDR1 and CDR2 sequences are LGHNT and FRNRAP. Trimming removed 2 bases at V and 0 bases at J, with 13 bases between. CDR3 protein: CASGLLFPEANTGELFF. The CDR3 DNA reads TGTGCTAGTGGTTTGCTTTTCCCAGAGGCGAACACCGGGGAGCTGTTTTTT.

This chain joins TRBV6-5 and TRBJ1-2; D ambiguous. This CDR3 has 13 residues. V was pared by 2 bases and J by 2 bases, with 6 bases between. Per germline, CDR1 MNHEY and CDR2 SVGAGI. DNA for the CDR3: TGTGCCAGCAGTTACGACGGGAACTATGGCTACACCTTC. It yields the protein CASSYDGNYGYTF.

The chain carries TRBV6-5 and TRBJ1-1; D is possibly TRBD1 (5 bases). The V gene's germline CDR1 is MNHEY and CDR2 SVGAGI. The V gene lost 2 bases and the J gene lost 5 bases, with 18 bases spanning the gap. The CDR3 sequence is 16 residues long. CDR3 residues: CASSYHGTPGATEAFF. CDR3 nucleotide sequence: TGTGCCAGCAGTTACCACGGGACTCCCGGTGCAACTGAAGCTTTCTTT.

The chain employs TRBV6-5 and TRBJ1-2; possibly TRBD1 for D (6 bases). Germline CDR1 and CDR2: MNHEY and SVGAGI. The CDR3 runs to 14 residues. The V end lost 6 bases, the J end lost 5 bases, and 16 bases lay between the germline ends. The CDR3 DNA is TGTGCCAGCAGCATTCAGGCAGGGGTTTATGGCTACACCTTC. This gives the protein CASSIQAGVYGYTF.

As regards this clone: Distinct nucleotide sequences in the sample also encode this CDR3. The chain joins TRBV2 to TRBJ1-2; D perhaps matches TRBD1 (5 bases). This CDR3 comprises 11 residues. Between the trimmed V and J ends, which lost 9 bases and 4 bases, there was a span of 9 bases. Germline assignment: CDR1 SNHLY and CDR2 FYNNEI. Here the CDR3 DNA reads TGTGCCAGGCGGGGGTCCTATGGCTACACCTTC. It yields the protein CARRGSYGYTF.

The chain couples TRBV6-5 to TRBJ2-7; no reliable D call. This CDR3 is 13 amino acids long. V lost 5 bases to trimming and J lost 4 bases, with 12 bases between them. CDR1 and CDR2 (germline): MNHEY, SVGAGI. DNA for the CDR3: TGTGCCAGCAGTGAAGCGCTCGGGTACGAGCAGTACTTC. Its protein product is CASSEALGYEQYF.

This clone was counted once. The V call is TRBV7-9, the J call TRBJ2-7, with 8 bases fitting TRBD2. The J segment lost 4 bases and the V segment lost 5 bases, leaving 4 bases of the junction unmatched. This CDR3 is built from 13 residues. From germline, CDR1 is SEHNR and CDR2 FQNEAQ (reference sequence). The CDR3 sequence is CASSNGLAYEQYF. CDR3 nucleotide sequence: TGTGCCAGCAGCAACGGACTAGCATACGAGCAGTACTTC.

The rearrangement uses TRBV7-2 and TRBJ1-4, with D tentatively TRBD1 (5 bases). The CDR3 is made up of 15 amino acids. V shed 6 bases and J shed 7 bases, with 18 bases lying between them. Germline V CDR1 and CDR2: SGHTA, FQGNSA. The CDR3 coding sequence is TGTGCCAGCAGTTATAGCGGGGGAGCTGCTGAAAAACTGTTTTTT. Encoded protein: CASSYSGGAAEKLFF. The full variable domain, completed using reference TRBV7-2 and TRBJ1-4, is GAGVSQSPSNKVTEKGKDVELRCDPISGHTALYWYRQSLGQGLEFLIYFQGNSAPDKSGLPSDRFSAERTGGSVSTLTIQRTQQEDSAVYLCASSYSGGAAEKLFFGSGTQLSVL.

The rearrangement links TRBV25-1 to TRBJ2-2; 8 bases fit TRBD2. The CDR3 runs 15 residues. With 8 bases clipped from V and 14 bases from J, the junction kept 19 bases outside the gene matches. CDR1 is MGHDK and CDR2 is SYGVNS in the germline V gene. In DNA form, the CDR3 reads TGTGCCAGCGAGTCCCATACTCCGGGACTAGGAGATCTGTTTTTT. As protein: CASESHTPGLGDLFF.